The 23 T cell receptor beta chains below were found in one sample sequenced in a study of CD8 T cells in Susac syndrome. After extraction with the RNeasy kit, roughly 0.45 to 1 ug of the RNA was reverse transcribed using random hexamers. One entry per CDR3 protein results from TCRdb running MiXCR on the immunoSEQ multiplex PCR reads. The sample holds about 190,000 distinct CDR3 sequences, about 94% seen once. Sequences were obtained from CD4+ T cells from PBMCs. These receptors were taken from a human donor with Susac syndrome.

The V and J genes are TRBV25-1 and TRBJ2-7; D not certain. CDR1 and CDR2 (germline): MGHDK, SYGVNS. CDR3 length: 14 amino acids. Trimming cost V 1 base and J 0 bases, with 7 bases left between them. This chain's CDR3 is CASSESGRSYEQYF. The CDR3 DNA reads as TGTGCCAGCAGTGAATCCGGGCGCTCCTACGAGCAGTACTTC.

The chain uses TRBV5-4 and TRBJ2-5, with D possibly being TRBD2 (6 bases). The ends were cut back, 3 bases at V and 2 bases at J, with 14 bases in the middle. Germline V gives CDR1 SGHNT, CDR2 YYREEE (reference sequence). This CDR3 comprises 15 residues. The CDR3 coding sequence is TGTGCCAGCAGCTCCTCCGGGACTCATCAAGAGACCCAGTACTTC. Translated, it gives CASSSSGTHQETQYF.

The chain carries TRBV29-1 and TRBJ2-3, with D tentatively TRBD1 (6 bases). The CDR3 spans 16 residues. Germline V lookup: CDR1 SQVTM, CDR2 ANQGSEA. V was cut by 8 bases and J by 0 bases, with 21 bases left in between. This CDR3 reads CSFLDSRMRSTDTQYF. The DNA of the CDR3 is TGCAGCTTCTTGGACAGTCGTATGAGGAGCACAGATACGCAGTATTTT.

This chain uses TRBV5-4 with TRBJ1-1; the D gene is possibly TRBD1 (6 bases). Trimming removed 0 bases at V and 4 bases at J, with 13 bases between. CDR1 SGHNT and CDR2 YYREEE come from the germline V gene (reference sequence). The CDR3 runs to 15 residues. DNA for the CDR3: TGTGCCAGCAGCTTGGGACATGGACAGCCCACTGAAGCTTTCTTT. Translating it yields CASSLGHGQPTEAFF.

V gene TRBV11-2 combines with J gene TRBJ2-5; D gene uncertain. The CDR3 is 12 residues long. The germline V gene has CDR1 SGHAT and CDR2 FQNNGV. V lost 4 bases, J lost 5 bases, and 8 bases lay in between. DNA of the CDR3: TGTGCCAGCAGCTCACGAACGGAGACCCAGTACTTC. This gives the protein CASSSRTETQYF.

The chain links TRBV30 to TRBJ2-7; no reliable D call. CDR1 is GTSNPN, CDR2 SVGIG, per germline (reference sequence). CDR3 size: 13 residues. V was pared by 1 base and J by 0 bases, with 7 bases between. The CDR3 protein is CAWSADSSYEQYF. CDR3 nucleotide sequence: TGTGCCTGGAGTGCGGATAGCTCCTACGAGCAGTACTTC.

The chain employs TRBV19 and TRBJ1-1, with D uncertain. Germline V gives CDR1 LNHDA, CDR2 SQIVND (reference sequence). This CDR3 has 12 residues. Trimming left V 4 bases short and J 10 bases short, with 13 bases between. In nucleotides, the CDR3 is TGTGCCAGTAGTACCTTGGTGGGTGGAGCTTTCTTT. Amino acids: CASSTLVGGAFF.

The rearrangement joins TRBV29-1 to TRBJ2-5; 10 bases map to TRBD2. CDR3 length: 17 amino acids. The germline CDR1 and CDR2 sequences are SQVTM and ANQGSEA. V shed 1 base and J 1 base; nucleotides not matched to a gene: 9. CDR3 in amino acids: CSVEVLGSGGIQETQYF. Here the CDR3 DNA reads TGCAGCGTTGAAGTTTTAGGTAGCGGGGGGATCCAAGAGACCCAGTACTTC.

J is TRBJ2-3 and V is TRBV7-9; TRBD2 aligns across 7 bases. Germline V lookup: CDR1 SEHNR, CDR2 FQNEAQ (reference sequence). The CDR3 runs to 16 residues. V dropped 2 bases and J dropped 1; count of bases not matched to a gene: 6. CDR3 nucleotide sequence: TGTGCCAGCAGCTTACTCGTGGGGGGGGGCACAGATACGCAGTATTTT. This gives the protein CASSLLVGGGTDTQYF.

V is TRBV7-9 and J is TRBJ2-7; the D gene is possibly TRBD1 (6 bases). CDR1 and CDR2 from the germline V gene are SEHNR and FQNEAQ (reference sequence). There are 16 residues in the CDR3. V was clipped by 1 base and J by 2 bases, with 15 bases between them. CDR3 sequence: CASSLVSTGATYEQYF. For the CDR3, the DNA is TGTGCCAGCAGCTTAGTATCGACAGGCGCCACCTACGAGCAGTACTTC.

Concerning this clonotype: Mismatch with germline at one junction end may stem from a read error. The chain has TRBV9 and TRBJ2-4, with 10 bases aligning to TRBD2. Germline CDR1 reads SGDLS; CDR2 reads YYNGEE. The CDR3 contains 15 residues. The CDR3 nucleotides read TGTGCCAGCAGCCTCAGCGGGGGGGCCACAAACATTCAGTACTTC. This encodes CASSLSGGATNIQYF.

This chain connects TRBV11-2 to TRBJ1-1, with D unclear. CDR3 size: 14 residues. Germline CDR1 reads SGHAT; CDR2 reads FQNNGV. The germline V and J ends were trimmed by 5 bases and 1 base, with 11 bases remaining between them. The CDR3 DNA is TGTGCCAGCAGCGCAGCGATTGCGAACACTGAAGCTTTCTTT. Protein sequence: CASSAAIANTEAFF.

The chain is built from TRBV2 and TRBJ1-2; no clear D. The CDR3 spans 13 residues. Between the trimmed V and J ends, which lost 3 bases and 1 base, there was a span of 6 bases. The germline V gene has CDR1 SNHLY and CDR2 FYNNEI. CDR3 amino acids: CASSDDGNYGYTF. The CDR3 DNA is TGTGCCAGCAGTGACGACGGTAACTATGGCTACACCTTC.

This chain links TRBV11-1 with TRBJ1-1, with unresolved D. V was cut by 5 bases and J by 8 bases, with 18 bases left in between. Looked up from germline, CDR1 is SGHAT and CDR2 is FQDESV (reference sequence). The CDR3 length is 14 residues. The CDR3 reads CASSTIGPVGEAFF. For the CDR3, the DNA is TGTGCCAGCAGCACGATCGGCCCCGTTGGGGAAGCTTTCTTT.

The chain carries TRBV10-3 and TRBJ2-1; 10 bases are shared with TRBD2. The CDR3 has 15 amino acids. Germline V gives CDR1 ENHRY, CDR2 SYGVKD. The V and J ends lost 3 bases and 6 bases, in that order; junction bases with no gene match: 5. The CDR3 sequence: CAISDGSGGANEQFF. DNA of the CDR3: TGTGCCATCAGTGATGGAAGCGGGGGGGCCAATGAGCAGTTCTTC.

This sequence joins TRBV7-2 and TRBJ1-2; 8 positions agree with TRBD1. This CDR3 contains 14 residues. J gave up 5 bases and V 6 bases, and 8 bases lay outside the gene matches. CDR1 and CDR2 (germline): SGHTA, FQGNSA. In DNA form, the CDR3 reads TGTGCCAGCAGAAATACCGGGACAGGATATGGCTACACCTTC. It specifies CASRNTGTGYGYTF.

The chain is built from TRBV30 and TRBJ2-1; either TRBD1 or TRBD2 may supply D (6 bases each). Looked up from germline, CDR1 is GTSNPN and CDR2 is SVGIG (reference sequence). The V and J ends lost 3 bases and 8 bases respectively, with 14 bases between them. The CDR3 consists of 13 residues. The CDR3 DNA reads as TGTGCCTGGAGCGGGGGCCCCCCAGATGAGCAGTTCTTC. Protein sequence: CAWSGGPPDEQFF. Together with reference TRBV30 and TRBJ2-1, the CDR3 gives the full variable domain: SQTIHQWPATLVQPVGSPLSLECTVEGTSNPNLYWYRQAAGRGLQLLFYSVGIGQISSEVPQNLSASRPQDRQFILSSKKLLLSDSGFYLCAWSGGPPDEQFFGPGTRLTVL.

The rearrangement uses TRBV11-3 and TRBJ2-3; 10 positions match TRBD2. The CDR3 is 15 amino acids. The V gene end was trimmed by 4 bases and the J gene end by 8 bases; junction bases not matched to a gene: 9. Looked up from germline, CDR1 is SGHNT and CDR2 is YENEEA. CDR3 coding DNA: TGTGCCAGCAGCTCAAGGACTAGCGGCACGGGTACGCAGTATTTT. It specifies CASSSRTSGTGTQYF.

The chain links TRBV15 to TRBJ1-2; D might be TRBD1 (5 bases). Germline assignment: CDR1 LNHNV and CDR2 YYDKDF (reference sequence). Trimming left V 2 bases short and J 8 bases short, with 18 bases between. This CDR3 comprises 15 residues. The DNA for the CDR3 is TGTGCCACCAGCAGACGGGGCCTGAAAGGGGAGGGCTACACCTTC. Its translation: CATSRRGLKGEGYTF.

The chain couples TRBV3-1 to TRBJ2-7; 7 nucleotides agree with TRBD2. The CDR3 totals 15 residues. The V and J ends lost 7 bases and 1 base, in that order; junction bases with no gene match: 10. Germline V lookup: CDR1 LGHDT, CDR2 YNNKEL (reference sequence). In nucleotides, the CDR3 is TGTGCCAGCACGCCAAGGGGCGGGGGATCCTACGAGCAGTACTTC. Its translation: CASTPRGGGSYEQYF.

The chain combines TRBV30 with TRBJ2-1; 12 nucleotides match TRBD2. The CDR3 length is 20 residues. The germline CDR1 and CDR2 sequences are GTSNPN and SVGIG (reference sequence). Trimming removed 0 bases from V and 0 bases from J; junction bases left unmatched: 12. The CDR3 DNA follows: TGTGCCTGGAGTGTACGGCGACTAGCGGGAGTAAGCCCCTCCTACAATGAGCAGTTCTTC. Protein product: CAWSVRRLAGVSPSYNEQFF.

The chain employs TRBV7-2 and TRBJ1-5, with a possible D match to TRBD1 (5 bases). Trimming cost V 0 bases and J 6 bases, with 9 bases left between them. There are 14 residues in the CDR3. Germline V gene lookup returns CDR1 SGHTA and CDR2 FQGNSA. The CDR3 here is CASSLAGGSQPQHF. DNA of the CDR3: TGTGCCAGCAGCTTAGCGGGGGGTTCTCAGCCCCAGCATTTT.

V and J are TRBV7-2 and TRBJ2-3; 9 bases align to TRBD2. Germline CDR1 SGHTA, CDR2 FQGNSA. V lost 3 bases and J lost 0; bases outside the gene matches: 1. The CDR3 has 15 amino acids. The CDR3 nucleotides read TGTGCCAGCAGCTTGCGGGGGGGTAGCACAGATACGCAGTATTTT. This sequence encodes CASSLRGGSTDTQYF.